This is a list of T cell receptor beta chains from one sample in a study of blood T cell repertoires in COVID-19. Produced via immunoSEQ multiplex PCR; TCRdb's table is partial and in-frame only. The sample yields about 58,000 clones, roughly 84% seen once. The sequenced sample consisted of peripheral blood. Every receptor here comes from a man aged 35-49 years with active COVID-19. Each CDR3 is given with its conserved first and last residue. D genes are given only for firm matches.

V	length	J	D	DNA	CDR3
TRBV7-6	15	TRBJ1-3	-	TGTGCCAGCAGCTTTGGATACAGCTCTGGAAACACCATATATTTT	CASSFGYSSGNTIYF
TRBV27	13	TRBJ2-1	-	TGTGCCAGCAGTTTCGACAGGCGCAATGAGCAGTTCTTC	CASSFDRRNEQFF
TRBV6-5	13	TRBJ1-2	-	TGTGCCAGCAGTCTCCAGGGGAACTATGGCTACACCTTC	CASSLQGNYGYTF
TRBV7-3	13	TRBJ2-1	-	TGTGCCAGCAGCTTTGTTTCCAACTCTGAGCAGTTCTTC	CASSFVSNSEQFF
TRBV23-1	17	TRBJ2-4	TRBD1	TGCGCCTGTCAGGCCCCTACAGGGGGTTTCGTCAAAAACATTCAGTACTTC	CACQAPTGGFVKNIQYF
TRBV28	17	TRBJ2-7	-	TGTGCCAGCAGTGGATGGAATGGGGCAGGTGCCTCCTACGAGCAGTACTTC	CASSGWNGAGASYEQYF
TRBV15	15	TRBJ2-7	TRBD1	TGTGCCACCAGCAGAGATCGGACAGGGGGCTACGAGCAGTACTTC	CATSRDRTGGYEQYF
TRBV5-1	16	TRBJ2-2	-	TGCGCCAGCAGCTTGGAACCCCTAGGGGACACCGGGGAGCTGTTTTTT	CASSLEPLGDTGELFF
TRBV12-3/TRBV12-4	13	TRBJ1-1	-	TGTGCCAGCAGTAGTGGGGCAAGGACTGAAGCTTTCTTT	CASSSGARTEAFF
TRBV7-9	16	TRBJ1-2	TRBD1	TGTGCCAGCAGCTCCGATGCGGGGACAGGCTTGGATGGCTACACCTTC	CASSSDAGTGLDGYTF
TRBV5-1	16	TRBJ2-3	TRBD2	TGCGCCAGCAGGTTCGGACCGGGGGGAAGCACAGATACGCAGTATTTT	CASRFGPGGSTDTQYF
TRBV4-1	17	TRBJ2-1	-	TGCGCCAGCAGCCAGGTACACGGAGGGCCATCCTACAATGAGCAGTTCTTC	CASSQVHGGPSYNEQFF